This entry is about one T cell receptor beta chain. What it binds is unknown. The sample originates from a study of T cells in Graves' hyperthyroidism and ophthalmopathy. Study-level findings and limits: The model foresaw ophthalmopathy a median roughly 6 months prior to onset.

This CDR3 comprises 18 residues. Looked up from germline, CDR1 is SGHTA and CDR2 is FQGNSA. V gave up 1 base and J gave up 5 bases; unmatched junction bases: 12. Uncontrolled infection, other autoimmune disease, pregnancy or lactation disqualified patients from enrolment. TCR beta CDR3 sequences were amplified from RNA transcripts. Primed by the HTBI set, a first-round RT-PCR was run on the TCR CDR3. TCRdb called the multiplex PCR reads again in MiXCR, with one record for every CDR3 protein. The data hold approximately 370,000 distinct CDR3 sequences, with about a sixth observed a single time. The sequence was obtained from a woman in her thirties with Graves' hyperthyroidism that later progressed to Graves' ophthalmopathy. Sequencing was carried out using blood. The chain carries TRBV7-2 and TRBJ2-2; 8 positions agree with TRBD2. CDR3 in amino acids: CASSLVGGGGSATGELFF. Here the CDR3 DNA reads TGTGCCAGCAGCTTAGTCGGCGGCGGGGGGTCAGCTACCGGGGAGCTGTTTTTT.